This entry is about one T cell receptor beta chain. What it recognizes is unknown. The trim removed 9 bases at V and 5 bases at J, leaving 10 bases unmatched. In germline, CDR1 is SGHNT, CDR2 YENEEA. The CDR3 covers 15 residues. The sample comes from a study of CD8+ T cells in alopecia areata. Treatment specified: oral pan-JAK inhibitor, 5-10 mg twice daily. CD4+ and CD8+ T cells were sorted from PBMCs. General observations from the study: Possibly as an HLA-related effect, TCR sharing across patients appeared less clear than in mice.

Isolated RNA was reverse transcribed into cDNA used as the sequencing template. Profiled with immunoSEQ multiplex PCR; TCRdb holds only in-frame clones, not every one. Among 100,000 or so clones listed, 50% to 60% were seen once. The chain combines TRBV11-3 with TRBJ2-1; 10 bases map to TRBD1. Here the sequenced sample was CD8+ T cells sorted from blood, taken between weeks 55 and 70, from a patient treated with tofacitinib. The receptor's source is a human donor with alopecia areata. CDR3 DNA sequence: TGTGCCAGTCAAAACGGGGGGACAGGGGACAATGAGCAGTTCTTC. This encodes CASQNGGTGDNEQFF.